This TCR beta chain is from a study of beta chain features in type 1 diabetes. Broader study findings: The question of HLA type influencing TCRB rearrangement was one that remained unresolved here. Shorter TCRB CDR3s, moderately but significantly so, were found in Type 1 diabetes patients in all four CD4+ subsets.

The CDR3 covers 16 residues. V was clipped by 4 bases and J by 12 bases, with 25 bases between them. The authors took one heparinised blood draw, averaging about 120 mL, from each donor. Via the markers CD45RO/CCR7/CD25/CD127/CD95/CD27, stem cell-like memory, regulatory, central memory and naive CD4+ cells were sorted. The entirety of the isolated RNA underwent reverse transcription, so expressed TCRB transcripts were sequenced. Here immunoSEQ multiplex PCR was the method, and the copy in TCRdb shows in-frame clones only, minus some. The data contain some 640,000 clones, over 11% of them singletons. The sample holds a few counts of this clone. What it binds is unknown.

V is TRBV23-1 and J is TRBJ2-1; maybe TRBD2 (6 bases). TRBV23-1 is recorded as an ORF, its role being uncertain. The specimen sequenced was naive CD4+ T cells from blood. The receptor was isolated from a man aged 18 to 35 with type 1 diabetes. The CDR3 DNA is TGCGCCAGCAGTCTCTCCCGCCCCGGGACTCCTATGGGGCAGTTCTTC. This translates into CASSLSRPGTPMGQFF.